Listed here are 30 T cell receptor beta chains from one sample, sequenced in a study of shared clonotypes between healthy human individuals. Only in-frame clones appear in the TCRdb table, and some are missing; sequencing was by immunoSEQ multiplex PCR. The table lists about 2.2 million clones, around 95% of them singletons. Only CD45RO-negative cells positively selected for CCR7 counted as naive CD8 cells, so terminally differentiated effector memory CD45RA+ cells were excluded. Sequenced: naive CD8+ T cells from PBMCs. The receptors stem from a man between 18 and 35 years old in good health. Some clones in this sample may be carry-over from other donors' samples.

This clone was seen only once. The chain carries TRBV5-1 and TRBJ1-2; 11 bases are shared with TRBD1. Looked up from germline, CDR1 is SGHRS and CDR2 is YFSETQ. The CDR3 is 16 amino acids. The V gene end was trimmed by 1 base and the J gene end by 4 bases; junction bases not matched to a gene: 6. CDR3 nucleotide sequence: TGCGCCAGCAGCTTGCAGGACAGGGGGCGAGGCTATGGCTACACCTTC. Translation: CASSLQDRGRGYGYTF.

V and J are TRBV2 and TRBJ2-1, with 8 bases aligning to TRBD2. V shed 9 bases, J shed 10 bases, and the junction held 8 bases outside the gene matches. Germline CDR1 and CDR2: SNHLY and FYNNEI. CDR3 length: 12 residues. In nucleotides, the CDR3 is TGTGCCAGTGCAGGAGCGGGGGCCGAGCAGTTCTTC. Residues: CASAGAGAEQFF.

The rearrangement uses TRBV7-2 and TRBJ1-4, with D maybe TRBD1 (6 bases). Germline CDR1 reads SGHTA; CDR2 reads FQGNSA. CDR3 length equals 15 residues. With 4 bases removed from V and 3 bases from J, the gap between germline ends came to 12 bases. The CDR3 DNA follows: TGTGCCAGCAGCTCGAAAGGGGGTCCTAATGAAAAACTGTTTTTT. Amino acids: CASSSKGGPNEKLFF. Using reference TRBV7-2 and TRBJ1-4 for the parts outside the CDR3, the full variable domain is GAGVSQSPSNKVTEKGKDVELRCDPISGHTALYWYRQSLGQGLEFLIYFQGNSAPDKSGLPSDRFSAERTGGSVSTLTIQRTQQEDSAVYLCASSSKGGPNEKLFFGSGTQLSVL.

This clone was seen only a few times. CDR3 in amino acids: CASSPWGEANTEAFF. The CDR3 DNA reads TGTGCCAGTAGTCCTTGGGGCGAGGCGAACACTGAAGCTTTCTTT. The V and J genes are TRBV19 and TRBJ1-1; D is perhaps TRBD1 (5 bases). The CDR3 totals 15 residues. From germline, CDR1 is LNHDA and CDR2 SQIVND (reference sequence). Trimming removed 5 bases at V and 1 base at J, with 14 bases between.

With regard to this clone: Other nucleotide sequences in the sample specify the same CDR3. The chain couples TRBV19 to TRBJ2-7; D unclear. Germline V gene sequence: CDR1 LNHDA, CDR2 SQIVND (reference sequence). Trimming removed 3 bases at V and 1 base at J, with 7 bases between. This CDR3 has 13 amino acids. CDR3 DNA: TGTGCCAGTAGTATGGGAACGTCCTACGAGCAGTACTTC. Translating gives CASSMGTSYEQYF.

The chain is built from TRBV7-3 and TRBJ2-3, with TRBD2 matching over 7 bases. CDR1 is SGHTA, CDR2 FQGTGA, per germline. The CDR3 is 15 residues long. V dropped 5 bases and J dropped 2; count of bases not matched to a gene: 7. The CDR3, as DNA: TGTGCCAGCAGCGAGAGCGGGACGAACACAGATACGCAGTATTTT. Translated, it gives CASSESGTNTDTQYF.

Of note for this clone: Additional DNA sequences in this sample encode the identical CDR3. This chain uses TRBV11-2 with TRBJ2-7, with D perhaps TRBD1 (5 bases). Germline assignment: CDR1 SGHAT and CDR2 FQNNGV. This CDR3 contains 13 residues. V dropped 6 bases and J dropped 0 bases, with 9 bases sitting between them. CDR3 amino acids: CASSSGFSYEQYF. For the CDR3, the DNA is TGTGCCAGCAGTTCAGGGTTCTCCTACGAGCAGTACTTC.

This chain links TRBV7-9 with TRBJ1-1; 7 bases map to TRBD1. Germline V gene sequence: CDR1 SEHNR, CDR2 FQNEAQ (reference sequence). The CDR3 sequence is 15 residues long. Trimming removed 5 bases from V and 0 bases from J; junction bases left unmatched: 6. The CDR3 region has the DNA TGTGCCAGCAGCCCCGCAGGGGGGCTGAACACTGAAGCTTTCTTT. Translation: CASSPAGGLNTEAFF.

V is TRBV27 and J is TRBJ2-7; D remains ambiguous. The V gene's germline CDR1 is MNHEY and CDR2 SMNVEV (reference sequence). The CDR3 length is 14 residues. V shed 6 bases and J shed 1 base, with 13 bases lying between them. CDR3 nucleotide sequence: TGTGCCAGCAGCCTCTATCTTAATTCCTACGAGCAGTACTTC. It codes for CASSLYLNSYEQYF.

The chain uses TRBV19 and TRBJ1-4, with a tentative D call TRBD1 (5 bases). V lost 5 bases to trimming and J lost 5 bases, with 18 bases between them. The CDR3 is 16 residues long. From germline, CDR1 is LNHDA and CDR2 SQIVND (reference sequence). The CDR3, as DNA: TGTGCCAGTAGTTTATCCCAATTACCAGGGAATGAAAAACTGTTTTTT. This encodes CASSLSQLPGNEKLFF.

V gene TRBV7-2 combines with J gene TRBJ2-1; weak D call: TRBD2 (6 bases). CDR1 is SGHTA and CDR2 is FQGNSA in the germline V gene. V was shortened by 4 bases and J by 3 bases, with 10 bases between the two germline ends. This CDR3 contains 14 residues. The CDR3 loop is CASSWGVFYNEQFF. In DNA form, the CDR3 reads TGTGCCAGCAGCTGGGGGGTCTTCTACAATGAGCAGTTCTTC. Drawing the rest from reference TRBV7-2 and TRBJ2-1, the complete variable domain is GAGVSQSPSNKVTEKGKDVELRCDPISGHTALYWYRQSLGQGLEFLIYFQGNSAPDKSGLPSDRFSAERTGGSVSTLTIQRTQQEDSAVYLCASSWGVFYNEQFFGPGTRLTVL.

CDR3 nucleotide sequence: TGTGCCAGCAGCTTAGTGGTAGGGTGGGGTGGTGAAGCTTTCTTT. Protein sequence: CASSLVVGWGGEAFF. The chain carries TRBV11-2 and TRBJ1-1; no clear D. The germline CDR1 and CDR2 sequences are SGHAT and FQNNGV. The CDR3 is 15 amino acids. Trimming removed 1 base from V and 7 bases from J, with 16 bases in between.

The rearrangement uses TRBV7-2 and TRBJ2-7, with D unclear. V lost 3 bases, J lost 0 bases, and 9 bases lay in between. Germline values: CDR1 SGHTA, CDR2 FQGNSA. The CDR3 runs to 14 residues. CDR3 nucleotide sequence: TGTGCCAGCAGCTTTTTGTCCCCCTCCTACGAGCAGTACTTC. Encoded protein: CASSFLSPSYEQYF.

This clone was recorded only once. This chain connects TRBV2 to TRBJ2-6; TRBD2 might be the D (5 bases). Germline V gene lookup returns CDR1 SNHLY and CDR2 FYNNEI. The V gene lost 8 bases and the J gene lost 0 bases, with 8 bases spanning the gap. The CDR3 runs 14 residues. In nucleotides, the CDR3 is TGTGCCAGCCCTAGCTCCTCTGGGGCCAACGTCCTGACTTTC. Its translation is CASPSSSGANVLTF. The full variable domain, completed using reference TRBV2 and TRBJ2-6, is EPEVTQTPSHQVTQMGQEVILRCVPISNHLYFYWYRQILGQKVEFLVSFYNNEISEKSEIFDDQFSVERPDGSNFTLKIRSTKLEDSAMYFCASPSSSGANVLTFGAGSRLTVL.

The J gene is TRBJ2-7, the V gene TRBV10-2; D is ambiguous. This CDR3 spans 12 amino acids. Trimming took 4 bases from V and 0 from J, leaving 4 bases between them. CDR1 WSHSY and CDR2 SAAADI come from the germline V gene. The CDR3 protein is CASSGISYEQYF. The DNA for the CDR3 is TGCGCCAGCAGTGGGATCTCCTACGAGCAGTACTTC.

The V and J genes are TRBV11-2 and TRBJ2-2, with TRBD1 matching over 8 bases. Germline loops: CDR1 SGHAT, CDR2 FQNNGV. The V and J ends lost 5 bases and 7 bases, in that order; junction bases with no gene match: 9. The CDR3 consists of 15 residues. CDR3 in amino acids: CASSTRQGSIGELFF. The CDR3 nucleotides are TGTGCCAGCAGCACCAGACAGGGGAGTATCGGGGAGCTGTTTTTT. Variable domain in full (rest from reference TRBV11-2 and TRBJ2-2): EAGVAQSPRYKIIEKRQSVAFWCNPISGHATLYWYQQILGQGPKLLIQFQNNGVVDDSQLPKDRFSAERLKGVDSTLKIQPAKLEDSAVYLCASSTRQGSIGELFFGEGSRLTVL.

Worth noting for this clone: Other DNA sequences within the sample encode an identical CDR3. The chain carries TRBV27 and TRBJ1-1; the D gene is possibly TRBD1 (5 bases). The CDR3 length is 15 residues. The germline V gene has CDR1 MNHEY and CDR2 SMNVEV (reference sequence). Trimming pared 2 bases from V and 0 bases from J, leaving 10 bases between. DNA of the CDR3: TGTGCCAGCAGTTTAAGGGGCGGAATGAACACTGAAGCTTTCTTT. It encodes CASSLRGGMNTEAFF.

V and J are TRBV5-6 and TRBJ2-3; D is uncertain. The germline CDR1 and CDR2 sequences are SGHDT and YYEEEE. This CDR3 has 12 amino acids. Trimming left V 2 bases short and J 0 bases short, with 1 base between. CDR3 coding DNA: TGTGCCAGCAGCTTTAGCACAGATACGCAGTATTTT. This sequence encodes CASSFSTDTQYF. Variable domain in full (rest from reference TRBV5-6 and TRBJ2-3): DAGVTQSPTHLIKTRGQQVTLRCSPKSGHDTVSWYQQALGQGPQFIFQYYEEEERQRGNFPDRFSGHQFPNYSSELNVNALLLGDSALYLCASSFSTDTQYFGPGTRLTVL.

The rearrangement links TRBV6-5 to TRBJ1-4; 10 nucleotides align to TRBD1. There are 15 residues in the CDR3. In germline, CDR1 is MNHEY, CDR2 SVGAGI. The trim removed 5 bases at V and 8 bases at J, leaving 8 bases unmatched. DNA for the CDR3: TGTGCCAGCAGTCCCCCCGGGACAGGGGTGGAAAAACTGTTTTTT. Its protein product is CASSPPGTGVEKLFF.

This rearrangement joins TRBV19 to TRBJ2-7, with TRBD1 matching over 8 bases. CDR1 and CDR2 from the germline V gene are LNHDA and SQIVND (reference sequence). The CDR3 spans 12 residues. V shed 10 bases and J 5 bases; nucleotides not matched to a gene: 7. CDR3 protein: CATTTGANEQYF. CDR3 bases: TGTGCCACTACGACAGGGGCGAACGAGCAGTACTTC.

This clone was counted a single time. The V gene is TRBV7-3, the J gene TRBJ2-7; no firm D call. Trimming pared 0 bases from V and 5 bases from J, leaving 8 bases between. Germline loops: CDR1 SGHTA, CDR2 FQGTGA. The CDR3 loop spans 13 amino acids. The CDR3 DNA reads as TGTGCCAGCAGCTTAACGTGGAACGACGAGCAGTACTTC. Its translation is CASSLTWNDEQYF.

The chain links TRBV6-1 to TRBJ2-7; TRBD2 matches at 15 bases. V lost 2 bases, J lost 0 bases, and 8 bases stayed unmatched. The CDR3 runs to 19 residues. Germline CDR1 is MNHNS and CDR2 is SASEGT. The CDR3 DNA follows: TGTGCCAGCAGTGAATGGGGACTAGCGGGAGGCCTAAGCTCCTACGAGCAGTACTTC. This encodes CASSEWGLAGGLSSYEQYF.

The genes are TRBV29-1 and TRBJ1-3; 8 bases are a match to TRBD1. Germline CDR1 SQVTM, CDR2 ANQGSEA. This CDR3 is built from 14 residues. Trimming removed 0 bases from V and 6 bases from J; junction bases left unmatched: 4. The CDR3 loop is CSVEDPDRVNTIYF. The CDR3 nucleotides are TGCAGCGTTGAAGACCCGGACAGGGTAAACACCATATATTTT.

The V gene is TRBV9, the J gene TRBJ2-1, with TRBD2 matching over 9 bases. From germline, CDR1 is SGDLS and CDR2 YYNGEE. The junction had 7 bases not matched to a gene; V was cut back by 0 bases and J by 0 bases. The CDR3 runs to 18 residues. The CDR3 bases are TGTGCCAGCAGCGTAGCTACGAGGCGGGAGGGCTCCTACAATGAGCAGTTCTTC. This gives the protein CASSVATRREGSYNEQFF.

This chain uses TRBV18 with TRBJ2-7, with 14 bases aligning to TRBD2. This CDR3 is 16 amino acids long. After removal of 5 bases from V and 3 bases from J, the junction contained 6 bases not matched to a gene. Looked up from germline, CDR1 is KGHSH and CDR2 is LQKENI. CDR3 sequence (DNA): TGTGCCAGCTCAGTTGAAGGACTAGCGGGAGGCTACGAGCAGTACTTC. Its protein product is CASSVEGLAGGYEQYF. Filled out from reference TRBV18 and TRBJ2-7, the complete variable domain reads NAGVMQNPRHLVRRRGQEARLRCSPMKGHSHVYWYRQLPEEGLKFMVYLQKENIIDESGMPKERFSAEFPKEGPSILRIQQVVRGDSAAYFCASSVEGLAGGYEQYFGPGTRLTVT.

This clone was detected once. The chain joins TRBV7-9 to TRBJ2-3; weak D call: TRBD2 (6 bases). The length of the CDR3 is 15 residues. Germline values: CDR1 SEHNR, CDR2 FQNEAQ (reference sequence). Trimming pared 5 bases from V and 2 bases from J, leaving 14 bases between. The CDR3 sequence is CASSPIGTLTDTQYF. The CDR3 DNA is TGTGCCAGCAGCCCGATAGGGACTCTCACAGATACGCAGTATTTT. Supplemented by reference TRBV7-9 and TRBJ2-3, the full variable domain reads DTGVSQNPRHKITKRGQNVTFRCDPISEHNRLYWYRQTLGQGPEFLTYFQNEAQLEKSRLLSDRFSAERPKGSFSTLEIQRTEQGDSAMYLCASSPIGTLTDTQYFGPGTRLTVL.

The rearrangement links TRBV9 to TRBJ2-2; 9 nucleotides line up with TRBD2. The CDR3 spans 17 residues. The germline V gene has CDR1 SGDLS and CDR2 YYNGEE. With V trimmed by 0 bases and J by 2 bases, 5 bases remained unmatched. The CDR3 sequence: CASSVVAGVPNTGELFF. DNA of the CDR3: TGTGCCAGCAGCGTAGTAGCGGGAGTCCCCAACACCGGGGAGCTGTTTTTT. The full variable domain, its missing parts supplied by reference TRBV9 and TRBJ2-2, is DSGVTQTPKHLITATGQRVTLRCSPRSGDLSVYWYQQSLDQGLQFLIQYYNGEERAKGNILERFSAQQFPDLHSELNLSSLELGDSALYFCASSVVAGVPNTGELFFGEGSRLTVL.

This clone was counted only a few times. CDR3 sequence reads: CASSQDTEEAFF. DNA of the CDR3: TGTGCCAGCAGTCAGGACACCGAGGAGGCTTTCTTT. The chain combines TRBV7-9 with TRBJ1-1; TRBD1 is a possible D gene (5 bases). Germline assignment: CDR1 SEHNR and CDR2 FQNEAQ (reference sequence). The CDR3 is made up of 12 amino acids. Trimming left V 6 bases short and J 11 bases short, with 16 bases between.

About this clone: The identical CDR3 is also encoded by other nucleotide sequences in the sample. The J gene is TRBJ2-1, the V gene TRBV9; TRBD2 matches at 8 bases. The CDR3 length is 15 residues. Germline lookup yields CDR1 SGDLS and CDR2 YYNGEE. J gave up 3 bases and V 0 bases, and 2 bases lay outside the gene matches. The CDR3 reads CASSVESGSYNEQFF. In DNA, the CDR3 is TGTGCCAGCAGCGTAGAAAGCGGGAGCTACAATGAGCAGTTCTTC. The complete variable domain, with remaining parts taken from reference TRBV9 and TRBJ2-1, reads DSGVTQTPKHLITATGQRVTLRCSPRSGDLSVYWYQQSLDQGLQFLIQYYNGEERAKGNILERFSAQQFPDLHSELNLSSLELGDSALYFCASSVESGSYNEQFFGPGTRLTVL.

This clone was counted once. The genes are TRBV19 and TRBJ1-2; tentative D call: TRBD1 (5 bases). CDR3 length: 11 amino acids. V gave up 8 bases and J gave up 3 bases, with 7 bases separating them. Germline lookup yields CDR1 LNHDA and CDR2 SQIVND (reference sequence). CDR3 DNA: TGTGCCAGTCAGGGTTACTATGGCTACACCTTC. Amino acid sequence: CASQGYYGYTF.